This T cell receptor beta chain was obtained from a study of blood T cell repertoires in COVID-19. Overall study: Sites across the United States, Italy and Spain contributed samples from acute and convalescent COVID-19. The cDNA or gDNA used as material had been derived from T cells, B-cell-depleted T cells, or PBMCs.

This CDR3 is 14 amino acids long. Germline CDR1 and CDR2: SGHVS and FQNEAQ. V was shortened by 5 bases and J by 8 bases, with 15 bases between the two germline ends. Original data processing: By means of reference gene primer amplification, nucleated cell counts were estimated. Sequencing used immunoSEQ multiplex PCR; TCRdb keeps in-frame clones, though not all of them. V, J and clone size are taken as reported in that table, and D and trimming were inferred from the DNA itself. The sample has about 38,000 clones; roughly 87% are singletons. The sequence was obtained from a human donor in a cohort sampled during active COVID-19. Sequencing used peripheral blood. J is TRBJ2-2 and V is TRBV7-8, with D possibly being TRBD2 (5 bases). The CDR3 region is CASSVGVSRGELFF. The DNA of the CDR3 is TGTGCCAGCAGCGTCGGGGTCTCTAGGGGGGAGCTGTTTTTT.